These 10 T cell receptor beta chains were all obtained from the same sample, sequenced in a study of cytomegalovirus exposure and HLA in healthy donors. Amplification used 60 Vbeta primers and 13 Jbeta primers. Assay: immunoSEQ multiplex PCR; the TCRdb copy retains only in-frame clones and omits some. The sample holds about 180,000 clones, 80% seen once. Source material: PBMCs. The source is a woman aged 45-59 years in good health and CMV-seropositive.

The chain links TRBV6-1 to TRBJ2-7, with 9 bases fitting TRBD1. This CDR3 is 12 amino acids long. J lost 5 bases, V lost 7 bases, and 3 bases had no gene match. The germline V gene has CDR1 MNHNS and CDR2 SASEGT. CDR3 protein: CASTGQGNEQYF. CDR3 bases: TGTGCCAGCACGGGACAGGGAAACGAGCAGTACTTC.

The chain combines TRBV2 with TRBJ1-5; D is perhaps TRBD1 (6 bases). Germline values: CDR1 SNHLY, CDR2 FYNNEI. The CDR3 consists of 12 residues. Trimming removed 6 bases at V and 10 bases at J, with 13 bases between. CDR3 bases: TGTGCCAGCAGCGAAACAGGGCATCCCCAGCATTTT. Residues: CASSETGHPQHF.

The chain couples TRBV27 to TRBJ1-4; D not certain. Trimming stripped 4 bases from V and 1 base from J, with 10 bases between. Germline loops: CDR1 MNHEY, CDR2 SMNVEV (reference sequence). This CDR3 comprises 15 residues. The CDR3 nucleotides read TGTGCCAGCAGTTACAAGGGAGAAACTAATGAAAAACTGTTTTTT. Translated, it gives CASSYKGETNEKLFF.

The chain carries TRBV2 and TRBJ2-5, with TRBD2 identical over 7 bases. Germline V gene lookup returns CDR1 SNHLY and CDR2 FYNNEI. Losses at the gene ends were 7 bases for V and 5 bases for J; bases not matched to a gene: 10. CDR3 length: 14 residues. This CDR3 reads CASMKWEGRETQYF. CDR3 in DNA: TGTGCCAGCATGAAGTGGGAGGGGAGGGAGACCCAGTACTTC. The entire variable domain, with the rest obtained from reference TRBV2 and TRBJ2-5, is as follows: EPEVTQTPSHQVTQMGQEVILRCVPISNHLYFYWYRQILGQKVEFLVSFYNNEISEKSEIFDDQFSVERPDGSNFTLKIRSTKLEDSAMYFCASMKWEGRETQYFGPGTRLLVL.

The gene calls are TRBV19 and TRBJ2-2; no clear D. The V and J ends lost 3 bases and 8 bases respectively, with 7 bases between them. Germline loops: CDR1 LNHDA, CDR2 SQIVND (reference sequence). The CDR3 runs to 12 residues. The DNA of the CDR3 is TGTGCCAGTAGTATTTCCCGGGGGGAGCTGTTTTTT. The encoded protein is CASSISRGELFF.

The count of this clone is one. The gene calls are TRBV2 and TRBJ2-7; D uncertain. CDR1 is SNHLY and CDR2 is FYNNEI in the germline V gene. The V gene lost 7 bases and the J gene lost 1 base, with 11 bases spanning the gap. CDR3 size: 13 residues. This CDR3 is CASTDQVSYEQYF. The CDR3 region has the DNA TGTGCCAGCACGGATCAGGTTTCCTACGAGCAGTACTTC.

The chain joins TRBV19 to TRBJ1-1, with D possibly being TRBD1 (6 bases). There are 15 residues in the CDR3. V lost 4 bases, J lost 6 bases, and 18 bases lay in between. In germline, CDR1 is LNHDA, CDR2 SQIVND (reference sequence). The CDR3 here is CASSTHRIRGPEAFF. CDR3 DNA sequence: TGTGCCAGTAGTACCCACAGGATCAGGGGACCTGAAGCTTTCTTT. The complete variable domain, with remaining parts taken from reference TRBV19 and TRBJ1-1, reads DGGITQSPKYLFRKEGQNVTLSCEQNLNHDAMYWYRQDPGQGLRLIYYSQIVNDFQKGDIAEGYSVSREKKESFPLTVTSAQKNPTAFYLCASSTHRIRGPEAFFGQGTRLTVV.

This clone has only one observation. CDR3 nucleotide sequence: TGTGCCAGCAGTTTACAGTCACTAAACTATGGCTACACCTTC. Amino acids: CASSLQSLNYGYTF. The chain combines TRBV28 with TRBJ1-2, with D unresolved. Germline loops: CDR1 MDHEN, CDR2 SYDVKM. Deletions cut 2 bases from V and 2 bases from J, with 9 bases between. The CDR3 length is 14 residues.

The CDR3 DNA reads as TGTGCCAGCAGTCCGCCGACAGGGGCCGGGAGGTATGGCTACACCTTC. It yields the protein CASSPPTGAGRYGYTF. The chain is built from TRBV28 and TRBJ1-2; TRBD1 matches at 8 bases. V was pared by 5 bases and J by 5 bases, with 13 bases of the junction left unmatched. This CDR3 has 16 residues. Germline values: CDR1 MDHEN, CDR2 SYDVKM.

This rearrangement joins TRBV19 to TRBJ1-2, with 7 positions matching TRBD1. Germline V gene data show CDR1 as LNHDA and CDR2 as SQIVND (reference sequence). V lost 6 bases, J lost 0 bases, and 7 bases stayed unmatched. The CDR3 length is 15 residues. The CDR3 protein is CASSLTGPTNYGYTF. The CDR3, as DNA: TGTGCCAGTAGCCTGACAGGGCCTACTAACTATGGCTACACCTTC.